A selection of T cell receptor beta chains follows, all from one sample in a study of blood T cell repertoires in COVID-19. The data were produced by immunoSEQ multiplex PCR, yet TCRdb's version contains in-frame clones alone and is incomplete. Of roughly 250,000 clones in the sample, over 75% were seen once. The sequenced sample consisted of peripheral blood. The receptors derive from a woman in her thirties or forties who had recovered from COVID-19. CDR3s include the opening cysteine and the closing phenylalanine or tryptophan. D genes are given only for firm matches. A row's size may be missing; if present it is once, few, many or a size class.

v_call	d_call	clone_size	j_call	cdr3_nt	cdr3_aa
TRBV6-5	TRBD1	.	TRBJ2-7	TGTGCCAGCATCGGACAGGGTTCCTACGAGCAGTACTTC	CASIGQGSYEQYF
TRBV20-1	.	few	TRBJ1-6	TGCAGTGCTAGTGGGCGGGCAGAGGATAATTCACCCCTCCACTTT	CSASGRAEDNSPLHF
TRBV27	TRBD2	.	TRBJ2-7	TGTGCCAGCAGCCGTACCGGGACTAGCGGGGTCTACGAGCAGTACTTC	CASSRTGTSGVYEQYF
TRBV10-3	.	.	TRBJ2-7	TGTGCCATCAGTGAAACCCAGGGCTACGAGCAGTACTTC	CAISETQGYEQYF
TRBV7-3	TRBD1	.	TRBJ1-2	TGTGCCAGCAGCTTAAATCCCGGGACAGGGTCGGGCTATGGCTACACCTTC	CASSLNPGTGSGYGYTF
TRBV6-5	.	.	TRBJ2-3	TGTGCCAGCAGCACCAAGAGGGAGAACACAGATACGCAGTATTTT	CASSTKRENTDTQYF
TRBV21-1	.	.	TRBJ2-7	TGTGCCAGCAGCAAAGGGCCCGGGGGAGAGCAGTACTTC	CASSKGPGGEQYF
TRBV28	.	.	TRBJ1-2	TGTGCCAGCAGTTTGAGGACAGATAACTATGGCTACACCTTC	CASSLRTDNYGYTF
TRBV5-1	TRBD2	.	TRBJ2-3	TGCGCCAGCAGCTCCTTCTCGACTAGCGGGAGAGCAGATACGCAGTATTTT	CASSSFSTSGRADTQYF
TRBV6-6	.	once	TRBJ1-6	TGTGCCAGCAAAAAAGACGGGAGCTCCTATAATTCACCCCTCCACTTT	CASKKDGSSYNSPLHF
TRBV30	TRBD1	.	TRBJ2-7	TGTGCCCGGGGGACAGGGTTTTCCTATCCCGACGAGCAGTACTTC	CARGTGFSYPDEQYF
TRBV28	TRBD1	.	TRBJ1-6	TGTGCCAGCAGACAGGACAGGGGTTATAATTCACCCCTCCACTTT	CASRQDRGYNSPLHF
TRBV19	TRBD1	.	TRBJ1-1	TGTGCCAGTAAACCACAGGGGGCCTTTTTGATCGAAGCTTTCTTT	CASKPQGAFLIEAFF
TRBV6-5	.	few	TRBJ1-5	TGTGCCAGCAGTCCTAACCCCTCAGGGAATCAGCCCCAGCATTTT	CASSPNPSGNQPQHF
TRBV19	TRBD1	.	TRBJ2-1	TGTGCCAGTAGTATTCGGACAGGGGTCGTGCATGAGCAGTTCTTC	CASSIRTGVVHEQFF
TRBV28	.	.	TRBJ1-2	TGTGCCAGCAGCCTAAGACAGACATACTATGGCTACACCTTC	CASSLRQTYYGYTF
TRBV29-1	.	.	TRBJ1-1	TGCAGCGTTGAAACGGGTTGGAGCACTGAAGCTTTCTTT	CSVETGWSTEAFF
TRBV7-2	.	.	TRBJ2-1	TGTGCCAGCAGCTTAGTAGTGCGGGCCCTCAGGATTGATGAGCAGTTCTTC	CASSLVVRALRIDEQFF
TRBV4-1	TRBD2	.	TRBJ2-7	TGCGCCAGCAGCCAAGGCCCAGGACTAGCGGGGGGGCGGTCGTACGAGCAGTACTTC	CASSQGPGLAGGRSYEQYF
TRBV9	.	.	TRBJ1-6	TGTGCCAGCAGCGTGCGGACTGCTAATTCACCCCTCCACTTT	CASSVRTANSPLHF
TRBV2	TRBD2	once	TRBJ2-7	TGTGCCAGCAGTGAAGCCAGGGCTAGCGGGAGAGGCGAGCAGTACTTC	CASSEARASGRGEQYF
TRBV9	.	few	TRBJ2-2	TGTGCCAGCAGCGTAGATCCTCTCACCGGGGAGCTGTTTTTT	CASSVDPLTGELFF
TRBV9	.	.	TRBJ2-7	TGTGCCAGCAGCGTGGACGGGGCCTACGAGCAGTACTTC	CASSVDGAYEQYF
TRBV13	.	.	TRBJ1-4	TGTGCCAGCAGCTCCCTTAATGAAAAACTGTTTTTT	CASSSLNEKLFF
TRBV29-1	.	.	TRBJ2-1	TGCAGCGTTGGGGCAGGCCTCTCCTACAATGAGCAGTTCTTC	CSVGAGLSYNEQFF
TRBV15	.	.	TRBJ2-7	TGTGCCACCAGCAGAGGAAGGGGAAGCGAGCAGTACTTC	CATSRGRGSEQYF
TRBV2	TRBD2	.	TRBJ2-2	TGTGCCAGCAAAAGGAGCGGGGGGGTGAACGGGGAGCTGTTTTTT	CASKRSGGVNGELFF
TRBV7-3	.	.	TRBJ2-1	TGTGCCAGCAGCTTACCGGGAAATGAGCAGTTCTTC	CASSLPGNEQFF
TRBV6-5	.	.	TRBJ1-1	TGTGCCAGCAGTAGACACATAAACACTGAAGCTTTCTTT	CASSRHINTEAFF
TRBV7-8	.	.	TRBJ1-5	TGTGCCAGCAGCTTGAGGGGGGGCTCCGATAGCAATCAGCCCCAGCATTTT	CASSLRGGSDSNQPQHF
TRBV7-9	.	.	TRBJ1-6	TGTGCCAGCAGCCAGGATAATTCACCCCTCCACTTT	CASSQDNSPLHF
TRBV10-3	.	few	TRBJ1-1	TGTGCCATCAGAGTGACAGTGAACACTGAAGCTTTCTTT	CAIRVTVNTEAFF
TRBV2	.	.	TRBJ1-5	TGTGCCAGCAGGGAGGACTCGAAGGCCAATCAGCCCCAGCATTTT	CASREDSKANQPQHF
TRBV30	TRBD2	few	TRBJ2-1	TGTGCCTATACACTAGCGGGGATCTACAATGAGCAGTTCTTC	CAYTLAGIYNEQFF
TRBV14	TRBD1	.	TRBJ1-2	TGTGCCAGCAGCACACGACAGGGAAGGCTCTATGGCTACACCTTC	CASSTRQGRLYGYTF
TRBV30	TRBD1	once	TRBJ1-6	TGTGCCTGGACCCTGGGACAGGAGGACTCACCCCTCCACTTT	CAWTLGQEDSPLHF
TRBV7-9	TRBD1	.	TRBJ1-4	TGTGCCAGCAGCTACTACAGGGGCCTTAATGAAAAACTGTTTTTT	CASSYYRGLNEKLFF
TRBV7-2	TRBD1	.	TRBJ1-2	TGTGCCAGCAGCCCCAAACCGGGACAGGGTCACTATGGCTACACCTTC	CASSPKPGQGHYGYTF